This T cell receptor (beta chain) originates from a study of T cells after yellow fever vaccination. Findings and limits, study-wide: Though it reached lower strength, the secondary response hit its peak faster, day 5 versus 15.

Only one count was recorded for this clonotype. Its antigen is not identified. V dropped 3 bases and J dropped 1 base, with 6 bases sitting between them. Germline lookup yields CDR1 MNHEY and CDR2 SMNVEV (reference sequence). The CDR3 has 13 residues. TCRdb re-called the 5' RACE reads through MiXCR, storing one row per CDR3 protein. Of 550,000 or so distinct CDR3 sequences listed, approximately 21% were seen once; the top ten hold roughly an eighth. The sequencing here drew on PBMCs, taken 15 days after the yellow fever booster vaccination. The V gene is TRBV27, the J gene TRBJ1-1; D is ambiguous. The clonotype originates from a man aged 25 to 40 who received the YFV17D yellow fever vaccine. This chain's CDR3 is CASSFYANTEAFF. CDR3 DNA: TGTGCCAGCAGTTTTTATGCGAACACTGAAGCTTTCTTT.